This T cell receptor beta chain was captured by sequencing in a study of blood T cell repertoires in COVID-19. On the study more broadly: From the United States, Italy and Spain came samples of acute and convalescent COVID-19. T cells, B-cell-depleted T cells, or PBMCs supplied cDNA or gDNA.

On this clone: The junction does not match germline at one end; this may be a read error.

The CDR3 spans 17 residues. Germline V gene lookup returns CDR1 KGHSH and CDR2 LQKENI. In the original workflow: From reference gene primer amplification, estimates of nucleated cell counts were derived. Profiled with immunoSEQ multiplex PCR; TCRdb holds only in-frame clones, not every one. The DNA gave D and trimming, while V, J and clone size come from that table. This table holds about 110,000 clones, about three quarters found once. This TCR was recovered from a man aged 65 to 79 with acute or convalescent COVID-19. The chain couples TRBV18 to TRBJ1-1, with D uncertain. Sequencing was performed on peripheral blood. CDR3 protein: CASSPREVIALDTDAFF. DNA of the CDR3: TGTGCCAGCTCACCAAGGGAGGTCATCGCCCTAGACACTGACGCTTTCTTT.